What follows is one TCR beta chain and its context. The CDR3 covers 16 residues. Germline CDR1 is LNHDA and CDR2 is SQIVND (reference sequence). Unmatched junction bases numbered 8, after V lost 5 bases and J lost 3 bases. Measured with immunoSEQ multiplex PCR; TCRdb has only the in-frame clones, and not every one. The sample has hundreds of thousands of clones, roughly 95% seen once. The sample belongs to a study of shared clonotypes between healthy human individuals. Sequenced material: naive CD4+ T cells sorted from blood. Specified subset: CD45RA+ positively selected. The chain links TRBV19 to TRBJ1-5, with TRBD1 matching over 9 bases. The TCR comes from a woman aged 25 to 39 in good health. CDR3 nucleotides: TGTGCCAGTAGTTCGAGGACAGGGGTCGACAATCAGCCCCAGCATTTT. As protein: CASSSRTGVDNQPQHF.